This TCR beta chain was obtained from a study of blood T cells in healthy people across ages. PCR was performed a second time for 7 to 11 cycles using a sample-barcoded 5' primer and a J-beta primer mix. MiXCR was run by TCRdb on the 5' RACE reads, yielding one entry per CDR3 protein. The data show 1,800,000 or so distinct CDR3 sequences, 35% to 50% seen once. Germline V gene lookup returns CDR1 MDHEN and CDR2 SYDVKM. The CDR3 runs to 16 residues. The V end lost 2 bases, the J end lost 0 bases, and 11 bases lay between the germline ends. What was sequenced was blood. The chain recombines TRBV28 with TRBJ1-5; perhaps TRBD1 as D (5 bases). This receptor was identified in a human donor in good health. The CDR3 DNA is TGTGCCAGCAGTTTACGCGGGGCGGCTAGCAATCAGCCCCAGCATTTT. Translated, it gives CASSLRGAASNQPQHF. Full variable domain (outside the CDR3, taken from reference TRBV28 and TRBJ1-5): DVKVTQSSRYLVKRTGEKVFLECVQDMDHENMFWYRQDPGLGLRLIYFSYDVKMKEKGDIPEGYSVSREKKERFSLILESASTNQTSMYLCASSLRGAASNQPQHFGDGTRLSIL.